One and the same sample provided the 8 T cell receptor beta chains below, sequenced in a study of shared T cell receptors in the human thymus. Method: immunoSEQ multiplex PCR; TCRdb's copy keeps in-frame clones and lacks some. The sample comprises almost 550,000 clones, 75% to 85% of which are singletons, and about 0.013% rests with the top ten. The same sample was also studied in work on human thymus T cells.

The sample was thymocytes. Receptors originate from a boy less than two years old with a congenital heart defect.

The chain carries TRBV4-1 and TRBJ2-5; no clear D. Germline assignment: CDR1 MGHRA and CDR2 YSYEKL. There are 13 residues in the CDR3. V gave up 8 bases and J gave up 5 bases, with 15 bases separating them. CDR3 loop: CASGVLVGETQYF. For the CDR3, the DNA is TGCGCCAGCGGCGTTCTCGTCGGGGAGACCCAGTACTTC.

The chain couples TRBV9 to TRBJ2-7; possible D gene TRBD1, 6 bases. The V gene's germline CDR1 is SGDLS and CDR2 YYNGEE. The length of the CDR3 is 15 residues. V was pared by 0 bases and J by 6 bases, with 16 bases between. The CDR3 reads CASSVARETGSEQYF. The CDR3 DNA reads as TGTGCCAGCAGCGTAGCTCGGGAAACAGGGAGCGAGCAGTACTTC.

This chain joins TRBV18 and TRBJ2-7; 12 bases are a match to TRBD2. The CDR3 runs 15 residues. After removal of 1 base from V and 7 bases from J, the junction contained 5 bases not matched to a gene. CDR1 KGHSH and CDR2 LQKENI come from the germline V gene. CDR3 sequence (DNA): TGTGCCAGCTCACCACGGCTAGCGGGAGGGGATGAGCAGTACTTC. Translation: CASSPRLAGGDEQYF.

The chain links TRBV7-3 to TRBJ2-1; 8 bases align to TRBD2. V lost 5 bases and J lost 2; bases outside the gene matches: 11. Germline CDR1 is SGHTA and CDR2 is FQGTGA. The CDR3 has 17 residues. The CDR3 DNA sequence: TGTGCCAGCAGCCTCTCCGGGGGGGAGGGCCCCTACAATGAGCAGTTCTTC. Translated: CASSLSGGEGPYNEQFF. Looking up the rest from reference TRBV7-3 and TRBJ2-1 gives the full variable domain: GAGVSQTPSNKVTEKGKYVELRCDPISGHTALYWYRQSLGQGPEFLIYFQGTGAADDSGLPNDRFFAVRPEGSVSTLKIQRTERGDSAVYLCASSLSGGEGPYNEQFFGPGTRLTVL.

The chain uses TRBV25-1 and TRBJ2-3, with a possible D match to TRBD2 (6 bases). Trimming stripped 2 bases from V and 0 bases from J, with 12 bases between. The CDR3 loop spans 16 amino acids. Germline loops: CDR1 MGHDK, CDR2 SYGVNS. In nucleotides, the CDR3 is TGTGCCAGCAGTGAACTAGGGACTGTCAGCACAGATACGCAGTATTTT. Protein product: CASSELGTVSTDTQYF. The complete variable domain, with remaining parts taken from reference TRBV25-1 and TRBJ2-3, reads EADIYQTPRYLVIGTGKKITLECSQTMGHDKMYWYQQDPGMELHLIHYSYGVNSTEKGDLSSESTVSRIRTEHFPLTLESARPSHTSQYLCASSELGTVSTDTQYFGPGTRLTVL.

The chain joins TRBV7-9 to TRBJ1-5; 9 bases agree with TRBD1. This CDR3 contains 15 residues. Germline V gene data show CDR1 as SEHNR and CDR2 as FQNEAQ (reference sequence). J was trimmed by 2 bases and V by 2 bases; bases with no gene match: 1. The CDR3 here is CASSLRQGGNQPQHF. The DNA for the CDR3 is TGTGCCAGCAGCTTAAGACAGGGGGGCAATCAGCCCCAGCATTTT.

The chain is built from TRBV9 and TRBJ2-7, with a weak D call TRBD2 (6 bases). The CDR3 length is 14 residues. Germline lookup yields CDR1 SGDLS and CDR2 YYNGEE. Trimming removed 4 bases from V and 4 bases from J, with 15 bases in between. CDR3 coding DNA: TGTGCCAGCAGCCTCCGGGACTCGCCGTACGAGCAGTACTTC. Protein product: CASSLRDSPYEQYF.

This clone was recorded only once. The rearrangement links TRBV4-1 to TRBJ2-7; TRBD2 matches 7 bases. J lost 6 bases, V lost 1 base, and 12 bases had no gene match. Germline loops: CDR1 MGHRA, CDR2 YSYEKL. CDR3 length equals 16 residues. The CDR3 DNA is TGCGCCAGCAGCCAAGGGGGAGGGAGGGCCCCCGGCGAGCAGTACTTC. It yields the protein CASSQGGGRAPGEQYF.